The 2 T cell receptor beta chains given below trace back to one sample, sequenced in a study of beta chain features in type 1 diabetes. Whole-study findings and limits: Among all four CD4+ subsets, Type 1 diabetes patients had TCRB CDR3s that were moderately but significantly shorter.

Their target antigens are unknown. TCRB transcripts that were expressed got sequenced, as all of the isolated RNA had been reverse transcribed. Sequencing was performed with immunoSEQ multiplex PCR; in TCRdb, only in-frame clones are kept and a portion is missing. The profile shows some 350,000 clones, about 14% of them singletons. Input material: naive CD4+ T cells from blood. These receptor sequences come from a woman in her late teens or twenties with type 1 diabetes.

This clone was observed a few times. The chain links TRBV9 to TRBJ1-1, with 8 nucleotides matching TRBD1. This CDR3 contains 12 residues. In germline, CDR1 is SGDLS, CDR2 YYNGEE. Trimming took 4 bases from V and 7 from J; bases not matched to a gene: 3. CDR3 in DNA: TGTGCCAGCAGCAAAGACAGGGGTGAAGCTTTCTTT. Amino acid sequence: CASSKDRGEAFF.

This chain links TRBV7-2 with TRBJ2-7; D perhaps matches TRBD1 (5 bases). Per the germline V gene, CDR1 is SGHTA and CDR2 is FQGNSA. The CDR3 contains 14 residues. The V end was cut by 3 bases, the J end by 6 bases, with 15 bases between. The CDR3 region is CASSLGPNIGEQYV. The CDR3 DNA follows: TGTGCCAGCAGCTTGGGGCCAAATATCGGCGAGCAGTACGTC.